These 28 T cell receptor beta chains share one sample of origin, sequenced in a study of blood T cell repertoires in COVID-19. TCRdb keeps only in-frame clones here, not all; method: immunoSEQ multiplex PCR. The repertoire holds about 74,000 clones, about 88% seen once, with around 2.7% in the top ten. The sequenced material came from peripheral blood. All receptors come from a man aged 65 to 85 with active or convalescent COVID-19.

This chain connects TRBV12-3 or TRBV12-4 to TRBJ1-1; D ambiguous. V lost 4 bases and J lost 8, with 11 bases in between. There are 12 residues in the CDR3. CDR3 sequence reads: CASSSSRIEAFF. CDR3 coding DNA: TGTGCCAGCAGTTCCTCGAGGATAGAAGCTTTCTTT.

Comments on this clone: Different DNA sequences within this sample yield the same CDR3. J is TRBJ1-5 and V is TRBV19; 9 nucleotides agree with TRBD1. CDR3 length equals 13 residues. V lost 9 bases to trimming and J lost 3 bases; unmatched junction nucleotides: 3. From germline, CDR1 is LNHDA and CDR2 SQIVND (reference sequence). As DNA, the CDR3 is TGTGCCAGCCGGGACAGGGACAATCAGCCCCAGCATTTT. This gives the protein CASRDRDNQPQHF.

This chain joins TRBV30 and TRBJ2-7; 12 bases are shared with TRBD1. This CDR3 region has 14 residues. V trimming: 3 bases; J trimming: 9 bases; junction bases outside the gene matches: 9. Germline V gene sequence: CDR1 GTSNPN, CDR2 SVGIG (reference sequence). The CDR3 sequence is CAWSRDRGQQGQYF. CDR3 DNA: TGTGCCTGGAGCCGGGACAGGGGGCAACAGGGGCAGTACTTC. The complete variable domain, with remaining parts taken from reference TRBV30 and TRBJ2-7, reads SQTIHQWPATLVQPVGSPLSLECTVEGTSNPNLYWYRQAAGRGLQLLFYSVGIGQISSEVPQNLSASRPQDRQFILSSKKLLLSDSGFYLCAWSRDRGQQGQYFGPGTRLTVT.

The chain carries TRBV7-3 and TRBJ2-1, with TRBD1 matching over 9 bases. The trim removed 4 bases at V and 10 bases at J, leaving 5 bases unmatched. CDR1 SGHTA and CDR2 FQGTGA come from the germline V gene. The CDR3 length is 13 residues. CDR3 in amino acids: CASSSGTGQEQFF. CDR3 bases: TGTGCCAGCAGCTCGGGGACAGGGCAGGAGCAGTTCTTC.

This sequence joins TRBV19 and TRBJ2-7, with D uncertain. Germline CDR1 and CDR2: LNHDA and SQIVND (reference sequence). The CDR3 spans 15 residues. Trimming stripped 1 base from V and 1 base from J, with 11 bases between. The CDR3 bases are TGTGCCAGTAGTATAGGACCGGCGGAATCCTACGAGCAGTACTTC. This codes for CASSIGPAESYEQYF.

This clone was found many times. The rearrangement uses TRBV18 and TRBJ1-1; 7 bases align to TRBD1. Germline values: CDR1 KGHSH, CDR2 LQKENI. J gave up 4 bases and V 2 bases, and 13 bases lay outside the gene matches. There are 17 residues in the CDR3. This chain's CDR3 is CASSPNPPAGGATEAFF. For the CDR3, the DNA is TGTGCCAGCTCACCAAATCCACCCGCAGGGGGTGCCACTGAAGCTTTCTTT. Together with reference TRBV18 and TRBJ1-1, the CDR3 gives the full variable domain: NAGVMQNPRHLVRRRGQEARLRCSPMKGHSHVYWYRQLPEEGLKFMVYLQKENIIDESGMPKERFSAEFPKEGPSILRIQQVVRGDSAAYFCASSPNPPAGGATEAFFGQGTRLTVV.

This CDR3 reads CASSLDGDSPTDTQYF. The CDR3 nucleotides read TGCGCCAGCAGCTTGGATGGGGACTCGCCCACAGATACGCAGTATTTT. V usage is TRBV5-1 and J usage is TRBJ2-3; the D gene is possibly TRBD2 (6 bases). CDR3 length: 16 amino acids. The V gene's germline CDR1 is SGHRS and CDR2 YFSETQ. V lost 0 bases and J lost 2, with 13 bases in between.

This sequence joins TRBV5-1 and TRBJ1-5; D unclear. Germline V gives CDR1 SGHRS, CDR2 YFSETQ. The CDR3 covers 13 residues. Trimming stripped 0 bases from V and 5 bases from J, with 6 bases between. CDR3 region: CASSLGLDQPQHF. The CDR3 DNA sequence: TGCGCCAGCAGCTTGGGTTTAGATCAGCCCCAGCATTTT.

CDR3 coding DNA: TGTGCCAGCTCACTTCGGTCCTCAACCCAAAACATTCAGTACTTC. Its protein product is CASSLRSSTQNIQYF. The chain recombines TRBV18 with TRBJ2-4; D uncertain. The germline V gene has CDR1 KGHSH and CDR2 LQKENI. This CDR3 spans 15 amino acids. V lost 4 bases and J 5 bases, leaving 15 bases between the germline ends. The whole variable domain, remainder taken from reference TRBV18 and TRBJ2-4, is NAGVMQNPRHLVRRRGQEARLRCSPMKGHSHVYWYRQLPEEGLKFMVYLQKENIIDESGMPKERFSAEFPKEGPSILRIQQVVRGDSAAYFCASSLRSSTQNIQYFGAGTRLSVL.

This clone was counted once. The chain recombines TRBV3-1 (or the pseudogene TRBV3-2) with TRBJ2-7; 10 bases map to TRBD2. CDR1 is LGHDT, CDR2 YNNKEL, per germline (reference sequence). V was clipped by 4 bases and J by 0 bases; unmatched bases: 3. The CDR3 loop spans 15 amino acids. The chain's CDR3 is CASSPLAGPSYEQYF. In DNA form, the CDR3 reads TGTGCCAGCAGCCCACTAGCGGGGCCCTCCTACGAGCAGTACTTC.

The chain has TRBV4-1 and TRBJ1-1; D is ambiguous. The CDR3 spans 16 residues. Trimming took 0 bases from V and 5 from J, leaving 16 bases between them. Germline V CDR1 and CDR2: MGHRA, YSYEKL. The CDR3, as DNA: TGCGCCAGCAGCCAAGAGGAATGGAGACCAAGGACTGAAGCTTTCTTT. This codes for CASSQEEWRPRTEAFF.

The J gene is TRBJ2-3, the V gene TRBV9; 8 positions agree with TRBD1. The germline V gene encodes CDR1 SGDLS and CDR2 YYNGEE. The V segment lost 6 bases and the J segment 2 bases; nucleotides outside the gene matches: 8. The CDR3 is 15 amino acids. The CDR3 DNA sequence: TGTGCCAGCACCCCGGGACAGGTCCTCACAGATACGCAGTATTTT. Protein: CASTPGQVLTDTQYF.

The chain links TRBV14 to TRBJ2-4; TRBD1 matches at 7 bases. V lost 2 bases, J lost 6 bases, and 4 bases stayed unmatched. The CDR3 sequence is 14 residues long. Germline-derived CDR1 and CDR2 are SGHDN and FVKESK. DNA for the CDR3: TGTGCCAGCAGCCAAACGACAGGGATAAACATTCAGTACTTC. It encodes CASSQTTGINIQYF.

The chain links TRBV19 to TRBJ1-4, with a weak D call TRBD1 (5 bases). CDR1 is LNHDA and CDR2 is SQIVND in the germline V gene (reference sequence). V was shortened by 3 bases and J by 0 bases, with 5 bases between the two germline ends. This CDR3 has 14 residues. Here the CDR3 DNA reads TGTGCCAGTAGTATGACAGCAACTAATGAAAAACTGTTTTTT. Translation gives CASSMTATNEKLFF.

The chain joins TRBV27 to TRBJ2-7; TRBD2 matches 8 bases. The germline CDR1 and CDR2 sequences are MNHEY and SMNVEV (reference sequence). This CDR3 is built from 16 residues. The V segment lost 7 bases and the J segment 2 bases; nucleotides outside the gene matches: 13. The CDR3 DNA sequence: TGTGCCAGCAAAAGGGTCTCTAGCGGGCCGACCTACGAGCAGTACTTC. This gives the protein CASKRVSSGPTYEQYF.

The rearrangement links TRBV4-1 to TRBJ2-1; weak D call: TRBD1 (6 bases). This CDR3 has 18 amino acids. Germline CDR1 reads MGHRA; CDR2 reads YSYEKL. Trimming cost V 1 base and J 4 bases, with 20 bases left between them. CDR3 DNA: TGCGCCAGCAGCCAAGGGTTATCGTCCAGGGGATTGTACAATGAGCAGTTCTTC. Protein: CASSQGLSSRGLYNEQFF.

The chain combines TRBV19 with TRBJ1-1, with 7 bases identical to TRBD1. The CDR3 loop spans 14 amino acids. V lost 8 bases to trimming and J lost 11 bases; unmatched junction nucleotides: 17. CDR1 and CDR2 from the germline V gene are LNHDA and SQIVND (reference sequence). The CDR3: CASQVQGDPNGAFF. The CDR3 DNA reads TGTGCCAGTCAAGTCCAGGGGGACCCTAATGGGGCTTTCTTT.

The rearrangement joins TRBV5-4 to TRBJ2-1; 7 nucleotides agree with TRBD1. Germline lookup yields CDR1 SGHNT and CDR2 YYREEE (reference sequence). This CDR3 is built from 15 residues. J was trimmed by 2 bases and V by 0 bases; bases with no gene match: 2. CDR3 DNA sequence: TGTGCCAGCAGCTTGGGCCAGGGGGCCTACAATGAGCAGTTCTTC. Translating gives CASSLGQGAYNEQFF.

This clone was seen only a few times. The chain joins TRBV6-2 or TRBV6-3 to TRBJ1-3; D remains ambiguous. The germline CDR1 and CDR2 sequences are MNHEY and SVGEGT. V shed 5 bases and J shed 0 bases, with 11 bases lying between them. CDR3 length: 15 amino acids. The chain's CDR3 is CASSATQSSGNTIYF. CDR3 nucleotide sequence: TGTGCCAGCAGTGCTACACAGAGCTCTGGAAACACCATATATTTT.

DNA for the CDR3: TGTGCCAGCTCACCCCTACCCGGGGAGCTGTTTTTT. Amino acids: CASSPLPGELFF. This chain links TRBV18 with TRBJ2-2; D gene uncertain. Trimming cost V 3 bases and J 6 bases, with 5 bases left between them. CDR1 and CDR2 (germline): KGHSH, LQKENI. CDR3 length equals 12 residues.

This chain joins TRBV6-1 and TRBJ2-3; D is uncertain. This CDR3 region has 16 residues. V dropped 0 bases and J dropped 3 bases, with 13 bases sitting between them. Germline V lookup: CDR1 MNHNS, CDR2 SASEGT. The CDR3 DNA is TGTGCCAGCAGTGAAGCCCCCACTACGCTGACAGATACGCAGTATTTT. Translation: CASSEAPTTLTDTQYF.

The chain links TRBV2 to TRBJ2-1; D call uncertain. The germline V and J ends were trimmed by 6 bases and 5 bases, with 17 bases remaining between them. This CDR3 region has 15 residues. CDR1 and CDR2 from the germline V gene are SNHLY and FYNNEI. CDR3 amino acids: CASSSSHAGNNEQFF. The CDR3 nucleotides read TGTGCCAGCAGCTCCTCTCACGCAGGCAACAATGAGCAGTTCTTC. Complete variable domain (other parts from reference TRBV2 and TRBJ2-1): EPEVTQTPSHQVTQMGQEVILRCVPISNHLYFYWYRQILGQKVEFLVSFYNNEISEKSEIFDDQFSVERPDGSNFTLKIRSTKLEDSAMYFCASSSSHAGNNEQFFGPGTRLTVL.

This clone was observed once. The chain has TRBV5-1 and TRBJ2-3, with 8 bases identical to TRBD1. CDR3 length equals 16 residues. V trimming: 1 base; J trimming: 2 bases; junction bases outside the gene matches: 6. The germline V gene has CDR1 SGHRS and CDR2 YFSETQ. The CDR3 is CASSLPGQGNTDTQYF. CDR3 nucleotide sequence: TGCGCCAGCAGCTTGCCAGGACAGGGAAACACAGATACGCAGTATTTT.

The genes are TRBV25-1 and TRBJ2-1; D possibly corresponds to TRBD1 (7 bases). The CDR3 covers 13 residues. Trimming stripped 5 bases from V and 10 bases from J, with 15 bases between. Germline lookup yields CDR1 MGHDK and CDR2 SYGVNS. The CDR3, as DNA: TGTGCCAGCAGTACGCCAGGGGGGCAGGAGCAGTTCTTC. Its translation: CASSTPGGQEQFF.

This chain uses TRBV18 with TRBJ1-5; the match to TRBD1 covers 7 bases. The CDR3 totals 16 residues. V lost 4 bases to trimming and J lost 8 bases; unmatched junction nucleotides: 14. Germline-derived CDR1 and CDR2 are KGHSH and LQKENI. The CDR3 nucleotides are TGTGCCAGCTCACAAAACGACAGGGCCACCGGAGAGCCCCAGCATTTT. This codes for CASSQNDRATGEPQHF.

This sequence joins TRBV11-3 and TRBJ2-2, with no clear D. Per the germline V gene, CDR1 is SGHNT and CDR2 is YENEEA. The CDR3 runs to 16 residues. The V and J ends lost 5 bases and 5 bases respectively, with 18 bases between them. Here the CDR3 reads CASSPRAPPRTGELFF. CDR3 in DNA: TGTGCCAGCAGCCCCAGAGCCCCCCCGCGGACCGGGGAGCTGTTTTTT.

This clone has just a few counts. The V and J genes are TRBV30 and TRBJ1-6, with 9 bases that match TRBD1. CDR1 and CDR2 (germline): GTSNPN, SVGIG (reference sequence). The CDR3 has 15 amino acids. Germline trimming cut 1 base from V and 7 bases from J; bases unmatched to any gene: 5. This CDR3 reads CAWSGPGQGNSPLHF. The CDR3 DNA reads as TGTGCCTGGAGTGGACCGGGACAGGGCAATTCACCCCTCCACTTT.

V gene TRBV19 combines with J gene TRBJ1-1; weak D call: TRBD1 (5 bases). CDR3 size: 16 residues. V lost 7 bases and J 2 bases, leaving 20 bases between the germline ends. Germline lookup yields CDR1 LNHDA and CDR2 SQIVND (reference sequence). The CDR3 DNA follows: TGTGCCAGTAATAGGGGAACCACTCTGTTCAACACTGAAGCTTTCTTT. Amino acids: CASNRGTTLFNTEAFF.